A selection of T cell receptor beta chains follows, all from one sample in a study of T cell responses to AZD1222 COVID-19 vaccine. Some clones are missing from TCRdb's copy, which holds only in-frame ones; the method was immunoSEQ multiplex PCR. The repertoire holds around 91,000 clones, with nearly 90% as singletons. This specimen was peripheral blood, taken on day 0 of AZD1222 vaccination. These receptors were taken from an adult in good health. Both conserved end residues are part of each CDR3. D genes are given only for firm matches. Expanded clones are given a class, and other clones once, few, many or no size at all.

j_gene: TRBJ1-1; d_gene: -; v_gene: TRBV18; abundance: -; CDR3aa: CASSPSQDTEAFF; CDR3nt: TGTGCCAGCTCACCATCGCAGGACACTGAAGCTTTCTTT
j_gene: TRBJ1-5; d_gene: -; v_gene: TRBV2; abundance: -; CDR3aa: CASSVVANQPQHF; CDR3nt: TGTGCCAGCAGTGTTGTGGCTAATCAGCCCCAGCATTTT
j_gene: TRBJ1-1; d_gene: -; v_gene: TRBV2; abundance: -; CDR3aa: CASEGTEAFF; CDR3nt: TGTGCCAGCGAGGGGACTGAAGCTTTCTTT
j_gene: TRBJ1-1; d_gene: TRBD1; v_gene: TRBV13; abundance: -; CDR3aa: CASRPFGGQSTEAFF; CDR3nt: TGTGCCAGCAGGCCTTTCGGGGGACAGTCGACTGAAGCTTTCTTT
j_gene: TRBJ2-1; d_gene: -; v_gene: TRBV7-3; abundance: -; CDR3aa: CASSNREGEQFF; CDR3nt: TGTGCCAGCAGCAACAGGGAGGGCGAGCAGTTCTTC
j_gene: TRBJ2-5; d_gene: -; v_gene: TRBV6-9; abundance: -; CDR3aa: CANGRTPRGTQYF; CDR3nt: TGTGCCAACGGCCGGACCCCAAGGGGGACCCAGTACTTC
j_gene: TRBJ2-1; d_gene: TRBD1; v_gene: TRBV7-2; abundance: -; CDR3aa: CASSRGGQNEQFF; CDR3nt: TGTGCCAGCAGCCGAGGGGGACAGAATGAGCAGTTCTTC
j_gene: TRBJ2-1; d_gene: TRBD1; v_gene: TRBV27; abundance: -; CDR3aa: CASSYSGTGANEQFF; CDR3nt: TGTGCCAGCAGTTACTCCGGGACAGGGGCAAATGAGCAGTTCTTC
j_gene: TRBJ2-1; d_gene: -; v_gene: TRBV19; abundance: -; CDR3aa: CAIPNEQFF; CDR3nt: TGTGCCATCCCCAATGAGCAGTTCTTC
j_gene: TRBJ2-1; d_gene: -; v_gene: TRBV6-4; abundance: -; CDR3aa: CASSLSGSSYNEQFF; CDR3nt: TGTGCCAGCAGTTTAAGCGGTAGCTCCTACAATGAGCAGTTCTTC
j_gene: TRBJ1-5; d_gene: TRBD1; v_gene: TRBV19; abundance: -; CDR3aa: CASSIGTGSRIQPQHF; CDR3nt: TGTGCCAGTAGTATTGGGACAGGGTCTAGGATACAGCCCCAGCATTTT
j_gene: TRBJ1-2; d_gene: TRBD1; v_gene: TRBV29-1; abundance: -; CDR3aa: CSVASGDRTYGYTF; CDR3nt: TGCAGCGTCGCCTCTGGGGACAGGACCTATGGCTACACCTTC
j_gene: TRBJ2-5; d_gene: -; v_gene: TRBV5-8; abundance: -; CDR3aa: CASSLAGTQETQYF; CDR3nt: TGTGCCAGCAGCTTGGCGGGCACCCAAGAGACCCAGTACTTC
j_gene: TRBJ2-7; d_gene: -; v_gene: TRBV7-2; abundance: -; CDR3aa: CASSVDGSSYEQYF; CDR3nt: TGTGCCAGCAGCGTCGACGGAAGTTCCTACGAGCAGTACTTC
j_gene: TRBJ1-4; d_gene: TRBD1; v_gene: TRBV18; abundance: -; CDR3aa: CASSEGATNEKLFF; CDR3nt: TGTGCCAGCTCGGAGGGGGCCACTAATGAAAAACTGTTTTTT
j_gene: TRBJ1-3; d_gene: -; v_gene: TRBV6-5; abundance: -; CDR3aa: CASSYSGHSGNTIYF; CDR3nt: TGTGCCAGCAGTTACTCTGGGCACTCTGGAAACACCATATATTTT
j_gene: TRBJ1-5; d_gene: -; v_gene: TRBV6-5; abundance: few; CDR3aa: CASSRKAGGNQPQHF; CDR3nt: TGTGCCAGCAGCCGGAAGGCGGGTGGCAATCAGCCCCAGCATTTT
j_gene: TRBJ2-2; d_gene: -; v_gene: TRBV4-1; abundance: -; CDR3aa: CASSQAGLTNTGELFF; CDR3nt: TGCGCCAGCAGCCAAGCAGGTTTGACTAACACCGGGGAGCTGTTTTTT
j_gene: TRBJ1-2; d_gene: TRBD1; v_gene: TRBV7-2; abundance: -; CDR3aa: CASSHGPGQGYGYTF; CDR3nt: TGTGCCAGCAGCCATGGTCCAGGACAGGGCTATGGCTACACCTTC
j_gene: TRBJ2-5; d_gene: TRBD1; v_gene: TRBV28; abundance: -; CDR3aa: CASSFWGQGPAGEQEETQYF; CDR3nt: TGTGCCAGCAGTTTTTGGGGACAGGGGCCAGCGGGAGAACAAGAAGAGACCCAGTACTTC
j_gene: TRBJ1-1; d_gene: TRBD1; v_gene: TRBV11-3; abundance: once; CDR3aa: CASSLGRQGRNTEAFF; CDR3nt: TGTGCCAGCAGCTTAGGGAGACAGGGGCGCAACACTGAAGCTTTCTTT
j_gene: TRBJ1-6; d_gene: -; v_gene: TRBV25-1; abundance: -; CDR3aa: CASRTVNNSPLHF; CDR3nt: TGTGCCAGCCGGACAGTAAATAATTCACCCCTCCACTTT
j_gene: TRBJ2-5; d_gene: TRBD1; v_gene: TRBV5-1; abundance: -; CDR3aa: CASSAGQGKETQYF; CDR3nt: TGCGCCAGCAGCGCCGGACAGGGGAAGGAGACCCAGTACTTC
j_gene: TRBJ2-7; d_gene: -; v_gene: TRBV28; abundance: -; CDR3aa: CASSSGTYEQYF; CDR3nt: TGTGCCAGCAGTTCAGGGACCTACGAGCAGTACTTC